A selection of T cell receptor beta chains follows, all from one sample in a study of OX40 agonist ivuxolimab in advanced cancers. Sequenced by immunoSEQ multiplex PCR; TCRdb stores in-frame clones only, minus some. The sample carries 29,000 or so clones, around 90% recorded once. The specimen comprised CD4+ or CD8+ T cells sorted from blood, sampled in a trial of the OX40 agonist ivuxolimab. The receptors originated from an adult with an advanced solid tumor such as melanoma, head and neck, liver or kidney cancer. Each CDR3 is given with its conserved first and last residue. The D gene is left open where the match is weak. Size tells how often a clone was seen (once, few, many) or the class of an expanded clone, and some rows leave it out.

D gene: TRBD1
J gene: TRBJ1-1
V gene: TRBV6-5
clone size: -
CDR3 protein: CASSEDRGMTEAFF
CDR3 DNA: TGTGCCAGCAGTGAAGACAGGGGCATGACTGAAGCTTTCTTT

D gene: TRBD2
J gene: TRBJ2-2
V gene: TRBV6-4
clone size: -
CDR3 protein: CASSDTSGGTGELFF
CDR3 DNA: TGTGCCAGCAGTGACACTAGCGGGGGGACCGGGGAGCTGTTTTTT

D gene: TRBD1
J gene: TRBJ2-1
V gene: TRBV7-2
clone size: few
CDR3 protein: CASSRYLDRAFSNEQFF
CDR3 DNA: TGTGCCAGCAGCCGTTATTTAGACAGGGCTTTTTCTAATGAGCAGTTCTTC

D gene: TRBD1
J gene: TRBJ2-3
V gene: TRBV5-4
clone size: -
CDR3 protein: CASSLGGTGVGDTQYF
CDR3 DNA: TGTGCCAGCAGCTTGGGTGGGACAGGGGTGGGAGATACGCAGTATTTT

D gene: TRBD1
J gene: TRBJ2-5
V gene: TRBV4-1
clone size: once
CDR3 protein: CATRDRDGTQYF
CDR3 DNA: TGCGCCACAAGAGACAGGGATGGGACCCAGTACTTC

D gene: TRBD1
J gene: TRBJ2-7
V gene: TRBV7-9
clone size: -
CDR3 protein: CASSPTDRGEQYF
CDR3 DNA: TGTGCCAGCAGCCCAACTGACAGGGGCGAGCAGTACTTC

D gene: TRBD1
J gene: TRBJ2-2
V gene: TRBV6-5
clone size: -
CDR3 protein: CASSYGQGAGELFF
CDR3 DNA: TGTGCCAGCAGTTACGGGCAGGGGGCCGGGGAGCTGTTTTTT

D gene: -
J gene: TRBJ2-1
V gene: TRBV7-9
clone size: -
CDR3 protein: CASSGLSGLYNEQFF
CDR3 DNA: TGTGCCAGCAGCGGCCTCTCGGGACTGTACAATGAGCAGTTCTTC

D gene: -
J gene: TRBJ2-7
V gene: TRBV10-3
clone size: -
CDR3 protein: CAICDSYSYEQYF
CDR3 DNA: TGTGCCATCTGTGACTCTTACTCCTACGAGCAGTACTTC

D gene: -
J gene: TRBJ1-2
V gene: TRBV30
clone size: -
CDR3 protein: CAWSLGVGYTF
CDR3 DNA: TGTGCCTGGAGTCTAGGGGTTGGCTACACCTTC

D gene: -
J gene: TRBJ2-3
V gene: TRBV6-1
clone size: -
CDR3 protein: CASSEYFITTDTQYF
CDR3 DNA: TGTGCCAGCAGTGAATATTTTATTACCACAGATACGCAGTATTTT

D gene: TRBD2
J gene: TRBJ2-1
V gene: TRBV13
clone size: -
CDR3 protein: CASSPRLANEQFF
CDR3 DNA: TGTGCCAGCAGCCCCCGACTAGCGAATGAGCAGTTCTTC

D gene: -
J gene: TRBJ1-1
V gene: TRBV27
clone size: -
CDR3 protein: CASSLADSNTEAFF
CDR3 DNA: TGTGCCAGCAGTTTAGCCGACTCGAACACTGAAGCTTTCTTT

D gene: TRBD1
J gene: TRBJ2-1
V gene: TRBV29-1
clone size: once
CDR3 protein: CSVAGTGYNEQFF
CDR3 DNA: TGCAGCGTTGCCGGGACAGGATACAATGAGCAGTTCTTC

D gene: -
J gene: TRBJ1-2
V gene: TRBV5-4
clone size: -
CDR3 protein: CASSSLGADQSTF
CDR3 DNA: TGTGCCAGCAGCTCACTCGGGGCCGATCAAAGCACCTTC

D gene: -
J gene: TRBJ2-7
V gene: TRBV19
clone size: -
CDR3 protein: CASRKGGDYEQYF
CDR3 DNA: TGTGCCAGTAGGAAGGGCGGAGACTACGAGCAGTACTTC

D gene: -
J gene: TRBJ2-7
V gene: TRBV6-5
clone size: -
CDR3 protein: CASRPLTGTYEQYF
CDR3 DNA: TGTGCCAGCAGGCCACTGACAGGCACCTACGAGCAGTACTTC

D gene: TRBD1
J gene: TRBJ1-1
V gene: TRBV5-6
clone size: -
CDR3 protein: CASSSRDSAEAFF
CDR3 DNA: TGTGCCAGCAGCTCCCGGGACAGCGCTGAAGCTTTCTTT

D gene: TRBD1
J gene: TRBJ2-7
V gene: TRBV6-5
clone size: -
CDR3 protein: CASSLTGTDSYEQYF
CDR3 DNA: TGTGCCAGCAGCCTCACCGGGACAGACTCCTACGAGCAGTACTTC

D gene: -
J gene: TRBJ1-1
V gene: TRBV5-5
clone size: -
CDR3 protein: CASSLGGVNTEAFF
CDR3 DNA: TGTGCCAGCAGCTTAGGAGGGGTTAACACTGAAGCTTTCTTT

D gene: -
J gene: TRBJ1-3
V gene: TRBV5-6
clone size: -
CDR3 protein: CASSSDRSSGNTIYF
CDR3 DNA: TGTGCCAGCAGCTCGGACAGAAGCTCTGGAAACACCATATATTTT

D gene: -
J gene: TRBJ1-2
V gene: TRBV2
clone size: -
CDR3 protein: CASNEGGVNYGYTF
CDR3 DNA: TGTGCCAGCAACGAAGGGGGGGTGAACTATGGCTACACCTTC

D gene: TRBD1
J gene: TRBJ2-1
V gene: TRBV6-1
clone size: -
CDR3 protein: CASSGSLGPDRGNEQFF
CDR3 DNA: TGTGCCAGCAGTGGGAGCTTGGGGCCGGACAGGGGCAATGAGCAGTTCTTC

D gene: TRBD2
J gene: TRBJ2-1
V gene: TRBV6-1
clone size: -
CDR3 protein: CASSSGLVSEQFF
CDR3 DNA: TGTGCCAGCAGTTCCGGACTAGTTAGTGAGCAGTTCTTC

D gene: -
J gene: TRBJ1-5
V gene: TRBV6-5
clone size: -
CDR3 protein: CASSGRDGNQPQHF
CDR3 DNA: TGTGCCAGCAGCGGGCGGGACGGGAATCAGCCCCAGCATTTT

D gene: -
J gene: TRBJ1-2
V gene: TRBV5-6
clone size: -
CDR3 protein: CASSPGQTSYGYTF
CDR3 DNA: TGTGCCAGCAGCCCGGGACAAACTTCCTATGGCTACACCTTC

D gene: TRBD1
J gene: TRBJ2-6
V gene: TRBV7-9
clone size: -
CDR3 protein: CASSFSGTVSGANVLTF
CDR3 DNA: TGTGCCAGCAGCTTCTCCGGGACAGTATCTGGGGCCAACGTCCTGACTTTC

D gene: -
J gene: TRBJ2-7
V gene: TRBV4-3
clone size: -
CDR3 protein: CASSQDGQGSYEQYF
CDR3 DNA: TGCGCCAGCAGCCAAGATGGGCAGGGGTCCTACGAGCAGTACTTC

D gene: TRBD2
J gene: TRBJ2-5
V gene: TRBV7-9
clone size: -
CDR3 protein: CASSFGDSGSQETQYF
CDR3 DNA: TGTGCCAGCAGTTTTGGGGATAGCGGGAGCCAAGAGACCCAGTACTTC

D gene: TRBD2
J gene: TRBJ2-5
V gene: TRBV25-1
clone size: -
CDR3 protein: CATGTSGEREKETQYF
CDR3 DNA: TGTGCCACCGGGACCTCAGGGGAGCGGGAGAAAGAGACCCAGTACTTC

D gene: TRBD2
J gene: TRBJ2-5
V gene: TRBV2
clone size: once
CDR3 protein: CASSAGLAGGLQETQYF
CDR3 DNA: TGTGCCAGCAGTGCGGGACTAGCGGGGGGCCTCCAAGAGACCCAGTACTTC

D gene: -
J gene: TRBJ1-1
V gene: TRBV27
clone size: -
CDR3 protein: CASSWDTSGAEAFF
CDR3 DNA: TGTGCCAGCAGTTGGGACACGTCAGGCGCTGAAGCTTTCTTT

D gene: -
J gene: TRBJ1-2
V gene: TRBV4-1
clone size: -
CDR3 protein: CASSLVSGNSYGYTF
CDR3 DNA: TGCGCCAGCAGCCTAGTAAGCGGGAATAGCTATGGCTACACCTTC

D gene: TRBD1
J gene: TRBJ1-1
V gene: TRBV7-3
clone size: -
CDR3 protein: CASGQGSTEAFF
CDR3 DNA: TGTGCCAGCGGACAGGGTTCCACTGAAGCTTTCTTT

D gene: TRBD1
J gene: TRBJ2-2
V gene: TRBV5-5
clone size: -
CDR3 protein: CASSWWTGILAGELFF
CDR3 DNA: TGTGCCAGCAGCTGGTGGACAGGGATACTTGCCGGGGAGCTGTTTTTT

D gene: -
J gene: TRBJ2-7
V gene: TRBV5-1
clone size: -
CDR3 protein: CASSLTSRDEQYF
CDR3 DNA: TGCGCCAGCAGCTTGACGTCCCGGGACGAGCAGTACTTC

D gene: -
J gene: TRBJ1-1
V gene: TRBV29-1
clone size: -
CDR3 protein: CSVENEKLKAFF
CDR3 DNA: TGCAGCGTTGAGAACGAAAAGCTGAAAGCTTTCTTT

D gene: -
J gene: TRBJ2-3
V gene: TRBV7-6
clone size: -
CDR3 protein: CASSLEGTASTDTQYF
CDR3 DNA: TGTGCCAGCAGCTTAGAGGGAACAGCTTCCACAGATACGCAGTATTTT

D gene: -
J gene: TRBJ1-2
V gene: TRBV27
clone size: -
CDR3 protein: CASSFGPSYGYTF
CDR3 DNA: TGTGCCAGCAGTTTCGGACCCTCCTATGGCTACACCTTC

D gene: -
J gene: TRBJ2-1
V gene: TRBV12-1
clone size: -
CDR3 protein: CASSFESSYNEQFF
CDR3 DNA: TGTGCCAGCAGCTTTGAGAGCTCCTACAATGAGCAGTTCTTC

D gene: -
J gene: TRBJ2-1
V gene: TRBV15
clone size: -
CDR3 protein: CATALTSSYNEQFF
CDR3 DNA: TGTGCCACCGCCCTGACTAGCTCCTACAATGAGCAGTTCTTC

D gene: -
J gene: TRBJ1-5
V gene: TRBV5-1
clone size: -
CDR3 protein: CASSLGTGDQPQHF
CDR3 DNA: TGCGCCAGCAGCTTGGGAACGGGGGATCAGCCCCAGCATTTT

D gene: -
J gene: TRBJ1-1
V gene: TRBV19
clone size: large
CDR3 protein: CASSTDGTSDLNTEAFF
CDR3 DNA: TGTGCCAGTAGTACGGACGGGACCTCTGATCTTAACACTGAAGCTTTCTTT

D gene: -
J gene: TRBJ2-5
V gene: TRBV7-2
clone size: -
CDR3 protein: CASSLVLMAGWEETQYF
CDR3 DNA: TGTGCCAGCAGCTTAGTATTGATGGCGGGCTGGGAAGAGACCCAGTACTTC

D gene: -
J gene: TRBJ1-1
V gene: TRBV6-5
clone size: -
CDR3 protein: CASSYSLNTEAFF
CDR3 DNA: TGTGCCAGCAGTTACTCCCTGAACACTGAAGCTTTCTTT